This section outlines one TCR beta chain sequence together with its context. These data belong to a study of blood T cell repertoires in COVID-19. About the study: The samples span acute and convalescent COVID-19 from the United States, Italy and Spain. From T cells, B-cell-depleted T cells, or PBMCs came the material, which was cDNA or gDNA.

V was shortened by 2 bases and J by 6 bases, with 11 bases between the two germline ends. CDR3 length: 14 amino acids. Germline V gene lookup returns CDR1 MNHEY and CDR2 SVGAGI. As originally analysed: By means of reference gene primer amplification, nucleated cell counts were estimated. TCRdb's copy holds only in-frame clones and misses some; the assay was immunoSEQ multiplex PCR. V and J calls and clone size come straight from that table; D and trimming were deduced from the DNA. The sample records some 350,000 clones, 80% to 90% being singletons. The chain has TRBV6-5 and TRBJ2-4; weak D call: TRBD1 (5 bases). The clonotype was recovered from a woman aged 30 to 39 with COVID-19, enrolled during active disease. Sequencing used peripheral blood. This chain's CDR3 is CASSYRDQGNIQYF. As DNA, the CDR3 is TGTGCCAGCAGTTACCGAGACCAGGGAAACATTCAGTACTTC.